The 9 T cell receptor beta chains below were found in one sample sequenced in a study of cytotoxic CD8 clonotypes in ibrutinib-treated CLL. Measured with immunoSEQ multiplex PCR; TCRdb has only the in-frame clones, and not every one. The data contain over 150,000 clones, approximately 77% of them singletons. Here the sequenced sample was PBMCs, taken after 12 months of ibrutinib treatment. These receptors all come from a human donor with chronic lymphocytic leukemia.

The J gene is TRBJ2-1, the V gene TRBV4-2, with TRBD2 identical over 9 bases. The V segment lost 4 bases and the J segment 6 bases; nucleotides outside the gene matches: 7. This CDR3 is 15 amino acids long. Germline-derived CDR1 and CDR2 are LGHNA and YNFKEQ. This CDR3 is CASSPLAGESNEQFF. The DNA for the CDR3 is TGTGCCAGCAGCCCATTAGCGGGGGAAAGCAATGAGCAGTTCTTC.

CDR3 protein: CASRRTGLDTQYF. In DNA, the CDR3 is TGTGCCAGCAGGAGAACAGGGTTGGATACGCAGTATTTT. The chain combines TRBV6-5 with TRBJ2-3, with D possibly being TRBD1 (6 bases). Germline assignment: CDR1 MNHEY and CDR2 SVGAGI. The CDR3 loop spans 13 amino acids. V lost 6 bases, J lost 6 bases, and 13 bases lay in between.

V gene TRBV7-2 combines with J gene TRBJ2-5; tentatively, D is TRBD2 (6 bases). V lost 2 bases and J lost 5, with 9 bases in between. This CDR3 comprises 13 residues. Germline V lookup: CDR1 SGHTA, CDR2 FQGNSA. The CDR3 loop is CASSLSRGETQYF. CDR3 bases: TGTGCCAGCAGCTTAAGTCGGGGGGAGACCCAGTACTTC.

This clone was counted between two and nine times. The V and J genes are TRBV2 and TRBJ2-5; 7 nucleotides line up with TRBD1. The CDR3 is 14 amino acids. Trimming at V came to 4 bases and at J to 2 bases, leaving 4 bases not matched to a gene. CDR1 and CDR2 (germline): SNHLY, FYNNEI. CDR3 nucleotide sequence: TGTGCCAGCAGTGTTGACAGGGCGCAAGAGACCCAGTACTTC. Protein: CASSVDRAQETQYF. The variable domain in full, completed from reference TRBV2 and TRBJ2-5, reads EPEVTQTPSHQVTQMGQEVILRCVPISNHLYFYWYRQILGQKVEFLVSFYNNEISEKSEIFDDQFSVERPDGSNFTLKIRSTKLEDSAMYFCASSVDRAQETQYFGPGTRLLVL.

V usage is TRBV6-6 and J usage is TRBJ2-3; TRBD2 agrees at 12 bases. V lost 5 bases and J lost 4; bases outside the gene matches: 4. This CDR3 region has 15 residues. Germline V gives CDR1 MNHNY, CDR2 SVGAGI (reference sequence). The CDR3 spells CASSPSGGAADTQYF. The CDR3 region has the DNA TGTGCCAGCAGTCCTAGCGGGGGGGCCGCAGATACGCAGTATTTT.

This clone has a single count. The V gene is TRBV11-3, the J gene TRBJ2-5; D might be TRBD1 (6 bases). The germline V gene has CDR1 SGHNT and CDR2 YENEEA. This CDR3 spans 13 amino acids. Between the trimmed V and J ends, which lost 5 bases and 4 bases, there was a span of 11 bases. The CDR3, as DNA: TGTGCCAGCAGCCGGACAGATAGAGAGACCCAGTACTTC. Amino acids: CASSRTDRETQYF. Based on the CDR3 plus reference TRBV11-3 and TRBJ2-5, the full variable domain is EAGVVQSPRYKIIEKKQPVAFWCNPISGHNTLYWYLQNLGQGPELLIRYENEEAVDDSQLPKDRFSAERLKGVDSTLKIQPAELGDSAVYLCASSRTDRETQYFGPGTRLLVL.

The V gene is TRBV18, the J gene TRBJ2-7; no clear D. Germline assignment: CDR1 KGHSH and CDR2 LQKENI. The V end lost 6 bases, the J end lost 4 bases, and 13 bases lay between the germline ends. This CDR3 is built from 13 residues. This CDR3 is CASSSQETYEQYF. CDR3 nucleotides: TGTGCCAGCTCTAGCCAGGAGACTTACGAGCAGTACTTC.

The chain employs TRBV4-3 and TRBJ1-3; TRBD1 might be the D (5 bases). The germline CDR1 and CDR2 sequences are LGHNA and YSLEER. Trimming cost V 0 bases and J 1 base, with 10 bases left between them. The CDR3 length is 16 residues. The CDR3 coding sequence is TGCGCCAGCAGCCAAGAAGGCAGGGTATCTGGAAACACCATATATTTT. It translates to CASSQEGRVSGNTIYF.

CDR3 protein: CASSLRRSDYGYTF. In DNA form, the CDR3 reads TGTGCCAGCAGCTTGAGGCGGTCTGATTATGGCTACACCTTC. The chain has TRBV5-5 and TRBJ1-2; D gene ambiguous. Trimming took off 1 base at V and 5 bases at J, with 12 bases between the two ends. The CDR3 length is 14 residues. Germline values: CDR1 SGHKS, CDR2 YYEKEE (reference sequence).